Below are 25 T cell receptor beta chains sequenced from a single sample in a study of control samples from healthy donors and cancer patients. This table comes from immunoSEQ multiplex PCR, and its TCRdb copy is limited to in-frame clones, with some not included. Of fewer than 50,000 clones listed, 85% to 95% are singletons. Sequencing was performed on PBMCs. All receptors derive from a man between 25 and 39 years old with colorectal cancer.

The chain has TRBV4-3 and TRBJ1-1; 8 bases match TRBD1. The CDR3 runs to 15 residues. CDR1 and CDR2 (germline): LGHNA, YSLEER. With V trimmed by 1 base and J by 4 bases, 5 bases remained unmatched. The CDR3, as DNA: TGCGCCAGCAGCCAAGCGACAGGGGTTCGCACTGAAGCTTTCTTT. Its translation: CASSQATGVRTEAFF.

The chain links TRBV5-4 to TRBJ2-3; no clear D gene. V lost 2 bases to trimming and J lost 4 bases, with 17 bases between them. CDR1 is SGHNT, CDR2 YYREEE, per germline (reference sequence). The CDR3 totals 16 residues. In DNA, the CDR3 is TGTGCCAGCAGCTTAAGCATGGCCAGCCCAGCAGATACGCAGTATTTT. Translation gives CASSLSMASPADTQYF.

The chain recombines TRBV5-6 with TRBJ2-1; either TRBD1 or TRBD2 may fit D (6 bases each). CDR3 length: 17 amino acids. In germline, CDR1 is SGHDT, CDR2 YYEEEE. With 2 bases removed from V and 0 bases from J, the gap between germline ends came to 15 bases. CDR3 nucleotide sequence: TGTGCCAGCAGCTTTCCCTCCGGAGGGGGCTCCTACAATGAGCAGTTCTTC. Its translation is CASSFPSGGGSYNEQFF.

The V and J genes are TRBV4-3 and TRBJ2-3, with 15 bases matching TRBD2. CDR3 length equals 15 residues. Unmatched junction bases numbered 5, after V lost 5 bases and J lost 8 bases. Germline CDR1 is LGHNA and CDR2 is YSLEER. CDR3 in DNA: TGCGCCAGCAGCAGGACTAGCGGGGGGGCCACTACGCAGTATTTT. Encoded protein: CASSRTSGGATTQYF.

The chain joins TRBV6-5 to TRBJ2-3; 9 nucleotides agree with TRBD1. The CDR3 totals 14 residues. V was clipped by 7 bases and J by 5 bases; unmatched bases: 7. The germline CDR1 and CDR2 sequences are MNHEY and SVGAGI. Here the CDR3 reads CASTGTGSGDTQYF. CDR3 DNA: TGTGCCAGCACTGGGACAGGGTCGGGAGATACGCAGTATTTT.

The chain joins TRBV2 to TRBJ1-1; D uncertain. Trimming took 6 bases from V and 4 from J, leaving 6 bases between them. This CDR3 region has 11 residues. Germline CDR1 is SNHLY and CDR2 is FYNNEI. The DNA of the CDR3 is TGTGCCAGCAGCACCTTCACTGAAGCTTTCTTT. It specifies CASSTFTEAFF.

In this sample, this clone turned up once. This rearrangement joins TRBV10-2 to TRBJ1-2; D not resolved. The CDR3 is 14 amino acids. Germline values: CDR1 WSHSY, CDR2 SAAADI. The V and J ends lost 6 bases and 2 bases respectively, with 13 bases between them. CDR3 protein: CASRESRTNYGYTF. The CDR3, as DNA: TGCGCCAGCAGGGAATCGAGAACAAACTATGGCTACACCTTC.

The chain recombines TRBV19 with TRBJ1-3, with D tentatively TRBD1 (5 bases). Trimming took off 6 bases at V and 3 bases at J, with 9 bases between the two ends. CDR1 is LNHDA and CDR2 is SQIVND in the germline V gene (reference sequence). There are 13 residues in the CDR3. CDR3 bases: TGTGCCAGTAGAAGACAGATTGGAAACACCATATATTTT. It yields the protein CASRRQIGNTIYF.

The gene calls are TRBV6-5 and TRBJ1-4; 8 bases line up with TRBD1. J lost 8 bases, V lost 8 bases, and 7 bases had no gene match. The germline V gene has CDR1 MNHEY and CDR2 SVGAGI. The CDR3 has 13 residues. CDR3 DNA: TGTGCCAGCCGGACAGGGATGGGCGAAAAACTGTTTTTT. Protein: CASRTGMGEKLFF.

The chain employs TRBV30 and TRBJ1-1; D is possibly TRBD1 (5 bases). The germline V gene has CDR1 GTSNPN and CDR2 SVGIG (reference sequence). V was cut by 8 bases and J by 6 bases, with 16 bases left in between. The CDR3 is 12 residues long. CDR3 loop: CALSPRAAEAFF. The CDR3 DNA is TGTGCCCTGTCACCCAGGGCCGCTGAAGCTTTCTTT.

The gene calls are TRBV19 and TRBJ1-5; D is unclear. Trimming took 0 bases from V and 5 from J, leaving 14 bases between them. The CDR3 has 16 residues. Germline V gives CDR1 LNHDA, CDR2 SQIVND (reference sequence). As DNA, the CDR3 is TGTGCCAGTAGTATAGAAATGGCAGTAGAGTATCAGCCCCAGCATTTT. Residues: CASSIEMAVEYQPQHF.

The chain has TRBV24-1 and TRBJ1-2; D is uncertain. The germline V and J ends were trimmed by 0 bases and 4 bases, with 5 bases remaining between them. The germline V gene has CDR1 KGHDR and CDR2 SFDVKD. There are 13 residues in the CDR3. CDR3 protein: CATSDLLFYGYTF. CDR3 DNA: TGTGCCACCAGTGATTTGCTTTTCTATGGCTACACCTTC.

This chain links TRBV15 with TRBJ1-5; tentatively, D is TRBD1 (6 bases). The CDR3 runs to 17 residues. V was trimmed by 0 bases and J by 5 bases, leaving 17 bases between them. Per germline, CDR1 LNHNV and CDR2 YYDKDF (reference sequence). The CDR3 bases are TGTGCCACCAGCAGAGATGTTTCACAGGGCGCCTATCAGCCCCAGCATTTT. Translation gives CATSRDVSQGAYQPQHF.

V and J are TRBV12-5 and TRBJ1-1, with 7 bases lining up with TRBD1. Germline CDR1 reads LGHNT; CDR2 reads FRNRAP. The CDR3 is 15 residues long. The ends lost 6 bases at V and 1 base at J; junction bases unmatched: 8. This chain's CDR3 is CASGLLRTGNTEAFF. In DNA, the CDR3 is TGTGCTAGTGGCCTGCTTCGGACAGGGAACACTGAAGCTTTCTTT.

The DNA of the CDR3 is TGTGCCATCAACCGGGACAGAGATCAGCCCCAGCATTTT. Amino acid sequence: CAINRDRDQPQHF. The chain is built from TRBV10-3 and TRBJ1-5; TRBD1 aligns across 7 bases. V gave up 7 bases and J gave up 5 bases; unmatched junction bases: 5. This CDR3 comprises 13 residues. Germline CDR1 reads ENHRY; CDR2 reads SYGVKD.

This rearrangement joins TRBV12-3 or TRBV12-4 to TRBJ1-1; D unclear. Trimming left V 3 bases short and J 1 base short, with 6 bases between. The CDR3 is made up of 13 amino acids. Here the CDR3 reads CASSFWGNTEAFF. The CDR3 coding sequence is TGTGCCAGCAGTTTTTGGGGGAACACTGAAGCTTTCTTT.

J is TRBJ2-4 and V is TRBV19, with 8 bases matching TRBD2. V shed 7 bases and J 3 bases; nucleotides not matched to a gene: 17. The CDR3 runs 18 residues. Germline values: CDR1 LNHDA, CDR2 SQIVND (reference sequence). DNA for the CDR3: TGTGCCAGTAACGGTGCGGCGGGGGGTTTTCGTGACAAAAACATTCAGTACTTC. Translation gives CASNGAAGGFRDKNIQYF. Filled out from reference TRBV19 and TRBJ2-4, the complete variable domain reads DGGITQSPKYLFRKEGQNVTLSCEQNLNHDAMYWYRQDPGQGLRLIYYSQIVNDFQKGDIAEGYSVSREKKESFPLTVTSAQKNPTAFYLCASNGAAGGFRDKNIQYFGAGTRLSVL.

The chain combines TRBV11-3 with TRBJ2-1; D possibly corresponds to TRBD1 (6 bases). The CDR3 consists of 16 residues. Germline CDR1 and CDR2: SGHNT and YENEEA. V lost 3 bases to trimming and J lost 5 bases, with 17 bases between them. The CDR3: CASSFSSGTPDNEQFF. The CDR3, as DNA: TGTGCCAGCAGCTTCTCTTCCGGGACACCCGACAATGAGCAGTTCTTC.

This chain links TRBV12-3 or TRBV12-4 with TRBJ2-7, with TRBD1 matching over 8 bases. The CDR3 has 13 residues. V shed 1 base and J 6 bases; nucleotides not matched to a gene: 2. For the CDR3, the DNA is TGTGCCAGCAGTTTAGGGACAGGGCGCGAGCAGTACTTC. Encoded protein: CASSLGTGREQYF.

This sequence joins TRBV30 and TRBJ1-4; the D gene is possibly TRBD1 (5 bases). CDR1 is GTSNPN, CDR2 SVGIG, per germline (reference sequence). Trimming left V 5 bases short and J 6 bases short, with 19 bases between. This CDR3 comprises 15 residues. The DNA for the CDR3 is TGTGCCTGGGAGCCACGGGACCCCGGTTATGAAAAACTGTTTTTT. Its translation: CAWEPRDPGYEKLFF.

This clone has a single count. The chain links TRBV12-3 or TRBV12-4 to TRBJ2-3; D is possibly TRBD1 (6 bases). CDR3 length equals 13 residues. The ends were cut back, 7 bases at V and 2 bases at J, with 10 bases in the middle. The CDR3 DNA reads as TGTGCCAGCACCTGGGACACCACAGATACGCAGTATTTT. This sequence encodes CASTWDTTDTQYF.

J is TRBJ2-1 and V is TRBV30; D is undetermined. V was cut by 0 bases and J by 0 bases, with 6 bases left in between. The CDR3 covers 14 residues. Germline V CDR1 and CDR2: GTSNPN, SVGIG (reference sequence). Written as DNA, the CDR3 is TGTGCCTGGAGTGTCCTGACCTCCTACAATGAGCAGTTCTTC. It translates to CAWSVLTSYNEQFF.

The chain combines TRBV3-1 (or the pseudogene TRBV3-2) with TRBJ1-2, with D hard to call. The CDR3 is 13 residues long. Germline assignment: CDR1 LGHDT and CDR2 YNNKEL (reference sequence). The V gene lost 0 bases and the J gene lost 9 bases, with 11 bases spanning the gap. CDR3: CASSQDRMFSYTF. DNA of the CDR3: TGTGCCAGCAGCCAAGATCGGATGTTTAGCTACACCTTC.

J is TRBJ2-1 and V is TRBV7-7, with 10 bases lining up with TRBD2. Trimming removed 4 bases from V and 15 bases from J; junction bases left unmatched: 12. Germline CDR1 SSHAT, CDR2 FNYEAQ (reference sequence). The CDR3 has 14 residues. This chain's CDR3 is CASSSGLAGGRRFF. The CDR3 region has the DNA TGTGCCAGCAGCTCTGGTTTAGCGGGGGGCCGGAGGTTCTTC.

The chain carries TRBV24-1 and TRBJ2-5, with 7 bases aligning to TRBD2. Germline CDR1 and CDR2: KGHDR and SFDVKD. The CDR3 is 15 residues long. Trimming at V came to 9 bases and at J to 2 bases, leaving 11 bases not matched to a gene. CDR3 bases: TGTGCCACCGCCCCTTGGGGGGGGGATCAAGAGACCCAGTACTTC. Its protein product is CATAPWGGDQETQYF.